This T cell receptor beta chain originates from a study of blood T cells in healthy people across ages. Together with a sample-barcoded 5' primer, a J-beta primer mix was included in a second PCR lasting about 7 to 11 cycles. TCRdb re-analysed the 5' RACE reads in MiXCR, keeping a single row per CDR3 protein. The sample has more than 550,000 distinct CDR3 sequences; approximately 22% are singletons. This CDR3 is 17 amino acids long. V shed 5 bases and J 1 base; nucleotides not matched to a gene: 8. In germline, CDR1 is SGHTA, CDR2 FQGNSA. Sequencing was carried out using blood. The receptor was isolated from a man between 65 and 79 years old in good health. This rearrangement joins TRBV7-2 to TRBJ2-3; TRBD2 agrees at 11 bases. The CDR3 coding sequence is TGTGCCAGCAGCCCATGGGTAGCGGGAGGGCGCACAGATACGCAGTATTTT. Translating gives CASSPWVAGGRTDTQYF.